These T cell receptor beta chains were read from a single sample in a study of blood T cell repertoires in COVID-19. Profiling relied on immunoSEQ multiplex PCR, and the TCRdb table lists in-frame clones only, not all of them. The sample shows around 70,000 clones, roughly three quarters of them seen only once. The sequenced sample consisted of peripheral blood. The receptors were sampled from a woman between 45 and 65 years old with acute or convalescent COVID-19. The CDR3 runs from the conserved cysteine through the conserved F or W. A D gene is named only where the DNA matches it firmly. Rows may omit the clone size; those that give it use once, few, many or a size class.

CDR3 length	V gene	D gene	clone size	J gene	CDR3 protein	CDR3 DNA
17	TRBV28	TRBD1	few	TRBJ1-2	CASSSTNPGQEPYGYTF	TGTGCCAGCAGTTCCACCAATCCGGGACAGGAACCCTATGGCTACACCTTC
14	TRBV9	-	few	TRBJ1-1	CASTLGGGNTEAFF	TGTGCCAGCACCCTGGGGGGTGGGAACACTGAAGCTTTCTTT
15	TRBV7-9	TRBD1	-	TRBJ2-7	CASSSGTGRPNEQYF	TGTGCCAGCAGCTCTGGGACAGGGCGCCCCAACGAGCAGTACTTC
18	TRBV5-4	TRBD1	-	TRBJ2-6	CASSSKAGQGSGANVLTF	TGTGCCAGCAGCTCCAAAGCGGGACAGGGTTCCGGGGCCAACGTCCTGACTTTC
14	TRBV19	TRBD2	-	TRBJ2-7	CASRIAGGLGEQYF	TGTGCCAGTAGAATAGCGGGAGGGCTGGGCGAGCAGTACTTC
14	TRBV27	-	-	TRBJ2-7	CASSRTVSSYEQYF	TGTGCCAGCAGCCGGACTGTGAGCTCCTACGAGCAGTACTTC
13	TRBV3-1/TRBV3-2	-	-	TRBJ2-1	CASRPLGGNEQFF	TGTGCCAGCAGGCCCTTGGGGGGAAATGAGCAGTTCTTC
16	TRBV4-2	-	-	TRBJ2-3	CASSPENRGLTDTQYF	TGTGCCAGCAGCCCAGAAAACAGGGGACTCACAGATACGCAGTATTTT
13	TRBV13	-	-	TRBJ2-3	CASSRERSDTQYF	TGTGCCAGCAGCAGAGAGAGATCAGATACGCAGTATTTT
16	TRBV7-6	-	-	TRBJ1-2	CASSQTSGALNYGYTF	TGTGCCAGCAGCCAGACGTCAGGGGCGTTAAACTATGGCTACACCTTC
13	TRBV29-1	-	-	TRBJ1-1	CSVDNRDSDEAFF	TGCAGCGTTGATAACAGAGACAGCGATGAAGCTTTCTTT
17	TRBV5-1	TRBD2	-	TRBJ2-1	CASSLGSTSGGYNEQFF	TGCGCCAGCAGCTTGGGGTCAACTAGCGGGGGATACAATGAGCAGTTCTTC
15	TRBV15	-	-	TRBJ2-2	CATSTGFANTGELFF	TGTGCCACCAGTACAGGGTTCGCGAACACCGGGGAGCTGTTTTTT
12	TRBV2	TRBD1	-	TRBJ1-1	CASSEEDRGLFF	TGTGCCAGCAGTGAGGAGGACAGGGGCCTTTTCTTT
13	TRBV4-2	-	-	TRBJ2-5	CASSQVSEETQYF	TGTGCCAGCAGCCAAGTGTCGGAAGAGACCCAGTACTTC
15	TRBV7-2	TRBD1	-	TRBJ2-1	CASSLGQGIFNEQFF	TGTGCCAGCAGCTTGGGACAGGGAATATTCAATGAGCAGTTCTTC
14	TRBV6-2/TRBV6-3	-	-	TRBJ1-5	CASSYGRFNQPQHF	TGTGCCAGCAGTTACGGGCGTTTCAATCAGCCCCAGCATTTT
17	TRBV4-1	TRBD1	-	TRBJ1-6	CASSLSLGTDNNSPLHF	TGCGCCAGCAGCCTTAGCCTGGGGACAGACAATAATTCACCCCTCCACTTT
16	TRBV5-6	-	-	TRBJ1-6	CASTLGASSYNSPLHF	TGTGCCAGCACCTTGGGGGCGAGCTCCTATAATTCACCCCTCCACTTT
18	TRBV6-2/TRBV6-3	TRBD2	-	TRBJ2-2	CASSYPSGLAGDTGELFF	TGTGCCAGCAGTTACCCTTCGGGACTAGCGGGAGACACCGGGGAGCTGTTTTTT
12	TRBV19	-	-	TRBJ2-3	CASCGSTDTQYF	TGTGCCAGCTGCGGGAGCACAGATACGCAGTATTTT
15	TRBV18	-	-	TRBJ2-7	CASSPTRGQIYEQYF	TGTGCCAGCTCACCCACGCGGGGACAGATCTACGAGCAGTACTTC
15	TRBV3-1/TRBV3-2	-	few	TRBJ2-2	CASSQRMGLAGELFF	TGTGCCAGCAGCCAGAGGATGGGTCTCGCCGGGGAGCTGTTTTTT
13	TRBV29-1	-	-	TRBJ1-1	CSAKGGFATEAFF	TGCAGCGCAAAAGGGGGATTCGCCACTGAAGCTTTCTTT
17	TRBV29-1	-	-	TRBJ2-1	CSVEVRGDPSSYNEQFF	TGCAGCGTTGAAGTTCGCGGGGACCCGAGCTCCTACAATGAGCAGTTCTTC
12	TRBV2	TRBD1	-	TRBJ1-1	CASTGDNTEAFF	TGTGCCAGTACAGGGGACAACACTGAAGCTTTCTTT
13	TRBV29-1	TRBD1	-	TRBJ1-2	CSVATQGSYGYTF	TGCAGCGTCGCAACACAGGGGTCCTATGGCTACACCTTC
16	TRBV6-1	-	-	TRBJ1-2	CASSEEAIGAAYGYTF	TGTGCCAGCAGTGAAGAGGCAATAGGGGCTGCCTATGGCTACACCTTC
14	TRBV5-4	TRBD2	few	TRBJ2-5	CASSRLAGEETQYF	TGTGCCAGCAGCCGCCTAGCGGGGGAAGAGACCCAGTACTTC
16	TRBV27	TRBD1	-	TRBJ1-1	CASSLGTGKYNTEAFF	TGTGCCAGCAGTTTAGGGACAGGGAAGTACAACACTGAAGCTTTCTTT
15	TRBV7-9	-	-	TRBJ1-1	CASSYSDRKNTEAFF	TGTGCCAGCAGCTACAGCGACAGAAAGAACACTGAAGCTTTCTTT
16	TRBV6-4	TRBD2	once	TRBJ2-3	CASSDTLAGNTDTQYF	TGTGCCAGCAGTGACACCCTAGCGGGGAACACAGATACGCAGTATTTT
13	TRBV7-3	TRBD1	-	TRBJ2-5	CASSWDSQETQYF	TGTGCCAGCAGCTGGGACAGTCAAGAGACCCAGTACTTC
17	TRBV5-1	TRBD2	-	TRBJ2-3	CASSLVSGGGAGDTQYF	TGCGCCAGCAGCTTGGTTTCCGGCGGGGGGGCTGGAGATACGCAGTATTTT
15	TRBV5-4	TRBD2	-	TRBJ2-5	CASSLLPGGEETQYF	TGTGCCAGCAGCTTGTTACCGGGGGGGGAAGAGACCCAGTACTTC